This entry lists 10 T cell receptor beta chains sequenced from one sample in a study of T cell repertoires in cytomegalovirus infection. One entry per CDR3 protein results from TCRdb running MiXCR on the reads. This repertoire shows nearly 650,000 distinct CDR3 sequences, more than 20% found once; its top ten account for less than 10%. Input material: CD8+ T cells from PBMCs. These receptors were obtained from a human donor in good health (CMV status not recorded). Some clones in this sample may be carry-over from other donors' samples.

The chain recombines TRBV20-1 with TRBJ2-7, with D possibly being TRBD1 (6 bases). Trimming stripped 3 bases from V and 1 base from J, with 13 bases between. Germline V gene lookup returns CDR1 DFQATT and CDR2 SNEGSKA (reference sequence). This CDR3 region has 14 residues. CDR3 residues: CSASRTDQSYEQYF. The CDR3 DNA is TGCAGTGCTAGTAGGACAGATCAGTCCTACGAGCAGTACTTC.

Many counts were recorded for this clonotype. The chain combines TRBV7-2 with TRBJ2-5, with 10 bases aligning to TRBD1. CDR1 is SGHTA, CDR2 FQGNSA, per germline. The ends lost 5 bases at V and 4 bases at J; junction bases unmatched: 7. The CDR3 is 15 residues long. The CDR3 is CASSTGQGVRETQYF. In DNA, the CDR3 is TGTGCCAGCAGCACAGGACAGGGGGTACGAGAGACCCAGTACTTC.

CDR3 bases: TGCAGTGCTAGAGAACAGGGGAGGTCCTACGAGCAGTACTTC. Its protein is CSAREQGRSYEQYF. This chain connects TRBV20-1 to TRBJ2-7; TRBD1 might be the D (7 bases). The CDR3 is made up of 14 amino acids. V was shortened by 0 bases and J by 1 base, with 10 bases between the two germline ends. CDR1 is DFQATT and CDR2 is SNEGSKA in the germline V gene (reference sequence).

This clonotype has just a few counts. The chain is built from TRBV28 and TRBJ1-1; 7 bases map to TRBD1. This CDR3 contains 16 residues. The V and J ends lost 9 bases and 6 bases, in that order; junction bases with no gene match: 19. Germline V lookup: CDR1 MDHEN, CDR2 SYDVKM. Here the CDR3 DNA reads TGTGCCAGTATAGACAGGGCAGGGGATTGGGGCCCTGAAGCTTTCTTT. Translated, it gives CASIDRAGDWGPEAFF.

This clonotype was recorded at least ten times. The genes are TRBV7-2 and TRBJ2-7; 7 nucleotides line up with TRBD2. V gave up 5 bases and J gave up 9 bases; unmatched junction bases: 7. The length of the CDR3 is 12 residues. Germline CDR1 is SGHTA and CDR2 is FQGNSA. The CDR3 DNA reads as TGTGCCAGCAGCCAGGGCGGGGGTGGGCAGTACTTC. Amino acids: CASSQGGGGQYF.

The chain carries TRBV10-3 and TRBJ1-1; 9 nucleotides match TRBD1. The CDR3 spans 14 residues. Unmatched junction bases numbered 8, after V lost 11 bases and J lost 1 base. CDR1 ENHRY and CDR2 SYGVKD come from the germline V gene. This chain's CDR3 is CASRDRDRNTEAFF. The CDR3 DNA sequence: TGTGCCTCACGGGACAGGGATCGGAACACTGAAGCTTTCTTT.

The chain employs TRBV7-3 and TRBJ2-7; possibly TRBD1 for D (6 bases). Per the germline V gene, CDR1 is SGHTA and CDR2 is FQGTGA. V lost 5 bases, J lost 9 bases, and 14 bases lay in between. The CDR3 has 12 amino acids. The CDR3 DNA sequence: TGTGCCAGCAGCCTACAGGGTCGGGTGCAGTACGTC. It encodes CASSLQGRVQYV.

This clonotype was picked up many times. The V and J genes are TRBV6-2 or TRBV6-3 and TRBJ2-1; possible D gene TRBD1, 5 bases. This CDR3 region has 13 residues. V was cut by 4 bases and J by 8 bases, with 12 bases left in between. CDR1 is MNHEY, CDR2 SVGEGT, per germline. CDR3 region: CASSFVLGDEQFF. CDR3 DNA: TGTGCCAGCAGTTTTGTTTTAGGGGATGAGCAGTTCTTC.

This clonotype was observed many times. The chain couples TRBV6-1 to TRBJ2-7, with TRBD2 as a possible D gene (6 bases). Germline CDR1 MNHNS, CDR2 SASEGT. With 6 bases removed from V and 2 bases from J, the gap between germline ends came to 14 bases. The CDR3 has 14 residues. CDR3 amino acids: CASREGIATYEQYF. The CDR3 DNA is TGTGCCAGCAGGGAGGGAATCGCTACCTACGAGCAGTACTTC.

The chain uses TRBV4-1 and TRBJ2-2; 11 bases map to TRBD2. The V and J ends lost 4 bases and 6 bases, in that order; junction bases with no gene match: 10. Per germline, CDR1 MGHRA and CDR2 YSYEKL. CDR3 length: 17 amino acids. The CDR3 is CASSPESGLAGSGELFF. The CDR3 DNA reads TGCGCCAGCAGCCCGGAATCTGGACTAGCGGGCTCCGGGGAGCTGTTTTTT.